A selection of T cell receptor beta chains follows, all from one sample in a study of shared clonotypes between healthy human individuals. Sequenced by immunoSEQ multiplex PCR; TCRdb stores in-frame clones only, minus some. Counted here are some 1,100,000 clones, 70% to 80% occurring once; the ten biggest clones make up more than 0.5%. Sequenced: memory CD4+ T cells from PBMCs. These receptors were collected from a man between 18 and 35 years old in good health. Some clones in this sample may be carry-over from other donors' samples. Both conserved end residues are part of each CDR3. D genes are given only for firm matches. The size of a clone is reported for some rows only, either as once, few or many, or as a class for expanded clones.

d_gene,abundance,j_gene,v_gene,CDR3aa,CDR3nt
-,-,TRBJ2-3,TRBV7-9,CASSSLVTQGRTDTQYF,TGTGCCAGCAGCTCCTTGGTAACACAGGGACGCACAGATACGCAGTATTTT
-,-,TRBJ1-5,TRBV2,CASCGASGGQPQHF,TGTGCCAGCTGCGGGGCCTCAGGAGGTCAGCCCCAGCATTTT
-,-,TRBJ1-1,TRBV4-1,CASSQEVQTNTEAFF,TGCGCCAGCAGCCAAGAGGTCCAGACGAACACTGAAGCTTTCTTT
TRBD1,once,TRBJ2-4,TRBV18,CASSPQAQGASNIQYF,TGTGCCAGCTCACCACAAGCCCAGGGGGCTTCTAACATTCAGTACTTC
-,-,TRBJ2-7,TRBV5-4,CASSSIRGSYEQYF,TGTGCCAGCAGCTCGATACGAGGTTCCTACGAGCAGTACTTC
-,few,TRBJ1-1,TRBV5-1,CASSLQENTEAFF,TGCGCCAGCAGCCTACAGGAGAACACTGAAGCTTTCTTT
-,-,TRBJ1-5,TRBV5-1,CASSLGTESNQPQHF,TGCGCCAGCAGCTTAGGGACGGAGAGCAATCAGCCCCAGCATTTT
-,-,TRBJ2-7,TRBV28,CARIQGWDF,TGTGCCAGGATACAGGGTTGGGACTTC
TRBD2,-,TRBJ2-2,TRBV29-1,CSIGLAEYNTGELFF,TGCAGTATTGGACTAGCGGAATATAACACCGGGGAGCTGTTTTTT
TRBD1,-,TRBJ1-1,TRBV28,CASSLTGTGGGVTEAFF,TGTGCCAGCAGTTTAACTGGGACAGGGGGCGGGGTTACTGAAGCTTTCTTT
-,-,TRBJ2-3,TRBV28,CASSFSRGGTDTQYF,TGTGCCAGCAGTTTTTCCAGGGGTGGCACAGATACGCAGTATTTT
TRBD2,-,TRBJ2-3,TRBV5-4,CASSLREGADTQYF,TGTGCCAGCAGCTTGCGGGAGGGGGCAGATACGCAGTATTTT
TRBD2,-,TRBJ2-7,TRBV18,CASSPRGGYEQYF,TGTGCCAGCTCACCGCGGGGGGGCTACGAGCAGTACTTC
TRBD2,-,TRBJ2-1,TRBV6-5,CASSYSGTSLNEQFF,TGTGCCAGCAGTTACTCCGGGACTAGTCTCAATGAGCAGTTCTTC
-,-,TRBJ1-5,TRBV28,CASSYYGTNYQPQHF,TGTGCCAGCAGTTACTACGGGACAAATTATCAGCCCCAGCATTTT
-,-,TRBJ2-2,TRBV10-3,CATGAANTGELFF,TGTGCCACCGGGGCGGCGAACACCGGGGAGCTGTTTTTT
-,-,TRBJ2-7,TRBV19,CASSIAGPYEQYF,TGTGCCAGTAGTATAGCCGGCCCTTACGAGCAGTACTTC
-,-,TRBJ1-1,TRBV7-8,CASSLAAEAFF,TGTGCCAGCAGCTTGGCGGCCGAAGCTTTCTTT
TRBD2,-,TRBJ2-3,TRBV11-1,CASSSRLAGRTDTQYF,TGTGCCAGCAGCTCAAGACTAGCGGGACGCACAGATACGCAGTATTTT
-,few,TRBJ2-1,TRBV7-3,CASSATQAGDEQFF,TGTGCCAGCAGCGCAACCCAGGCAGGCGATGAGCAGTTCTTC
-,many,TRBJ2-3,TRBV6-1,CASSSGPSTDTQYF,TGTGCCAGCAGTTCAGGGCCCAGCACAGATACGCAGTATTTT
-,-,TRBJ2-2,TRBV5-1,CATSGSGARTGELFF,TGCGCCACCTCAGGGTCGGGGGCGAGGACCGGGGAGCTGTTTTTT
-,-,TRBJ2-2,TRBV28,CASSFGIGLDTGELFF,TGTGCCAGCAGTTTCGGGATCGGGCTGGACACCGGGGAGCTGTTTTTT
-,-,TRBJ2-3,TRBV5-5,CASSLAIRPLDTQYF,TGTGCCAGCTCCTTAGCCATACGGCCGCTGGATACGCAGTATTTT
-,-,TRBJ1-4,TRBV19,CASREGRYNEKLFF,TGTGCCAGTAGGGAGGGACGGTATAATGAAAAACTGTTTTTT
TRBD2,few,TRBJ2-7,TRBV28,CASSKSGTLYEQYF,TGTGCCAGCAGCAAAAGCGGGACTCTCTACGAGCAGTACTTC
-,many,TRBJ1-5,TRBV5-8,CASSLAWQPQHF,TGTGCCAGCAGCTTGGCCTGGCAGCCCCAGCATTTT
-,few,TRBJ2-5,TRBV28,CASSILGLDPRYQETQYF,TGTGCCAGCAGTATTCTTGGGTTGGACCCGAGGTACCAAGAGACCCAGTACTTC
-,-,TRBJ1-3,TRBV14,CASSQNSGNTIYF,TGTGCCAGCAGCCAAAACAGCGGAAACACCATATATTTT
-,few,TRBJ1-1,TRBV4-2,CASSQVQANTEAFF,TGTGCCAGCAGCCAAGTACAGGCGAACACTGAAGCTTTCTTT
-,-,TRBJ1-1,TRBV7-2,CASSPPGTLNTEAFF,TGTGCCAGCAGCCCTCCCGGGACTTTGAACACTGAAGCTTTCTTT
-,-,TRBJ2-1,TRBV29-1,CSVEKLRYNEQFF,TGCAGCGTTGAAAAACTGAGATACAATGAGCAGTTCTTC
-,-,TRBJ2-7,TRBV7-2,CASSPGPGSVYEQYF,TGTGCCAGCAGCCCAGGCCCAGGGTCGGTCTACGAGCAGTACTTC
TRBD1,-,TRBJ1-2,TRBV7-2,CASSTGQAINYGYTF,TGTGCCAGCAGCACGGGACAGGCGATTAACTATGGCTACACCTTC
-,-,TRBJ2-3,TRBV5-1,CASGTADTQYF,TGCGCCAGCGGGACGGCAGATACGCAGTATTTT
TRBD1,-,TRBJ2-7,TRBV7-8,CASSPTRVGQGYEQYF,TGTGCCAGCAGCCCGACCCGGGTGGGACAGGGATACGAGCAGTACTTC
TRBD2,-,TRBJ2-1,TRBV9,CASSVGVLAGSGNEQFF,TGTGCCAGCAGCGTAGGTGTACTAGCGGGGTCTGGTAATGAGCAGTTCTTC
TRBD1,-,TRBJ1-3,TRBV28,CASSYFRGLSGNTIYF,TGTGCCAGCAGTTACTTTAGGGGGCTATCAGGAAACACCATATATTTT
TRBD1,few,TRBJ1-1,TRBV30,CAWTRQGRTEAFF,TGTGCCTGGACCAGACAGGGGAGGACTGAAGCTTTCTTT
TRBD1,-,TRBJ2-7,TRBV7-9,CASSPQTGNNEQYF,TGTGCCAGCAGCCCCCAGACAGGGAACAACGAGCAGTACTTC
TRBD2,-,TRBJ2-7,TRBV6-6,CASRRLADGTYEQYF,TGTGCCAGCAGACGACTAGCGGACGGCACCTACGAGCAGTACTTC
-,-,TRBJ2-7,TRBV4-2,CASSQGPHEGKRGEQYF,TGTGCCAGCAGCCAAGGCCCCCACGAGGGGAAGAGGGGCGAGCAGTACTTC